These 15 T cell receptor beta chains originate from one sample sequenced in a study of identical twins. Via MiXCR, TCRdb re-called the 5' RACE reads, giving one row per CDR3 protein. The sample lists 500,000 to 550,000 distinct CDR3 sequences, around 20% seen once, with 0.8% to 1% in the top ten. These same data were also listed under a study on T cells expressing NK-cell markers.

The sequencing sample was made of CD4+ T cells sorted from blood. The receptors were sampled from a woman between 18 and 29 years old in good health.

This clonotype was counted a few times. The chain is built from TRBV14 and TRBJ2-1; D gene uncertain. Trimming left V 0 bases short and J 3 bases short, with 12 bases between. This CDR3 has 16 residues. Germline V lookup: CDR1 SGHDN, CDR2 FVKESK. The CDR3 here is CASSQELARNYNEQFF. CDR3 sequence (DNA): TGTGCCAGCAGCCAAGAGTTGGCCAGGAACTACAATGAGCAGTTCTTC.

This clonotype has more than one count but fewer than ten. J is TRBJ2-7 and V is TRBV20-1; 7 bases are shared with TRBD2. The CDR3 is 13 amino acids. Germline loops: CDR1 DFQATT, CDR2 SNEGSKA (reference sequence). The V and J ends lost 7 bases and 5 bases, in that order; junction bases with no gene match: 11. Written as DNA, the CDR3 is TGCAGTGTGTTCGGGGGAGGGCGGGACGAGCAGTACTTC. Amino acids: CSVFGGGRDEQYF.

The CDR3 is CSARDQSGSGSYNEQFF. The CDR3 region has the DNA TGCAGTGCTAGAGATCAGAGCGGGAGTGGGTCCTACAATGAGCAGTTCTTC. This sequence joins TRBV20-1 and TRBJ2-1; 8 bases match TRBD2. The CDR3 is made up of 17 amino acids. Germline CDR1 is DFQATT and CDR2 is SNEGSKA (reference sequence). With V trimmed by 0 bases and J by 1 base, 8 bases remained unmatched.

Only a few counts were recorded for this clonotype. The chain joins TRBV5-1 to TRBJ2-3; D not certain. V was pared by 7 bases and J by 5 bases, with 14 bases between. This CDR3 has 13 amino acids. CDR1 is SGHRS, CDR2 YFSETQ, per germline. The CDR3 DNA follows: TGCGCCAGCCAATCCCTGCATGAAGATACGCAGTATTTT. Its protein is CASQSLHEDTQYF.

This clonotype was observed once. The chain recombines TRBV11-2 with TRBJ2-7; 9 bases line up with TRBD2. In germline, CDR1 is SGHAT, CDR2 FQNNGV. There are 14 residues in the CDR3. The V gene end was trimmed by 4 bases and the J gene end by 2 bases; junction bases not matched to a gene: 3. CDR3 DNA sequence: TGTGCCAGCAGCTCCCGGACTAGCGCCTACGAGCAGTACTTC. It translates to CASSSRTSAYEQYF.

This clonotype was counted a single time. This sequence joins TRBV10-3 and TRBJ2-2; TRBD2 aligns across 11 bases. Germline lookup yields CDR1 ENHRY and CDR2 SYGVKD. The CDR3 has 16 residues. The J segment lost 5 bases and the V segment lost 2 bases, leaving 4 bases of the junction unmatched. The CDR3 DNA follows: TGTGCCATCAGTGAGGATCTAGCGGGAGGAACCGGGGAGCTGTTTTTT. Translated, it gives CAISEDLAGGTGELFF.

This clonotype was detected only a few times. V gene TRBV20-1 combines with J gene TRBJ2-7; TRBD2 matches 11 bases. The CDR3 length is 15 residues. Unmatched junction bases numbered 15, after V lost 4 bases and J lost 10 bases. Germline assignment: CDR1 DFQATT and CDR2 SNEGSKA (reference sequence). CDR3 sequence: CSATLGLAGRGFQYF. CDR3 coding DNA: TGCAGTGCTACCCTTGGACTAGCGGGTCGGGGTTTTCAGTACTTC.

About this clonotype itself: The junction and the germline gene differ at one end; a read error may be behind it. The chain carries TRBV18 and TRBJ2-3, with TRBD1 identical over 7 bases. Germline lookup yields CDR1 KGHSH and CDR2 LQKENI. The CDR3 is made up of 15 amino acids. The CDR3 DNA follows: TGTGCCAGCTCGCCACCCGGGACAGCAGTTGGTACGCAGTATTTT. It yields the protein CASSPPGTAVGTQYF.

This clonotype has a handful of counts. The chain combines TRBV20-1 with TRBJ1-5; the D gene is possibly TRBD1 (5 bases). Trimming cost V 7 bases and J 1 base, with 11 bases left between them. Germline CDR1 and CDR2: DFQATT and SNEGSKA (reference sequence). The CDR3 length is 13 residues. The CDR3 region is CSGAGTSNQPQHF. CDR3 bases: TGCAGTGGGGCAGGGACGAGCAATCAGCCCCAGCATTTT.

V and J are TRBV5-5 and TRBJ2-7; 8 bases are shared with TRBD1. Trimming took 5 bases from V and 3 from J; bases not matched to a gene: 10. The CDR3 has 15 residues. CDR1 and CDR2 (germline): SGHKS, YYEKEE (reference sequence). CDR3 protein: CASRRPETGVYEQYF. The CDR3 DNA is TGTGCCAGCAGACGTCCCGAGACAGGGGTCTACGAGCAGTACTTC. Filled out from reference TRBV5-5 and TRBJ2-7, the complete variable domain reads DAGVTQSPTHLIKTRGQQVTLRCSPISGHKSVSWYQQVLGQGPQFIFQYYEKEERGRGNFPDRFSARQFPNYSSELNVNALLLGDSALYLCASRRPETGVYEQYFGPGTRLTVT.

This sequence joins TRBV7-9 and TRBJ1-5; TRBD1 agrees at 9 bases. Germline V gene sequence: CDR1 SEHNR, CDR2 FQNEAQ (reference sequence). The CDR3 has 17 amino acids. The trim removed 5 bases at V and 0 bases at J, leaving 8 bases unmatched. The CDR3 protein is CASSPTRTGDSNQPQHF. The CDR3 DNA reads TGTGCCAGCAGCCCTACCCGGACAGGGGATAGCAATCAGCCCCAGCATTTT.

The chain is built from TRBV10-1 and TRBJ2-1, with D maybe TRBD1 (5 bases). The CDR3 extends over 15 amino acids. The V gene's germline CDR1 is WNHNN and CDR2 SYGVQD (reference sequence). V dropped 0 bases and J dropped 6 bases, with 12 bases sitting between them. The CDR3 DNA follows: TGCGCCAGCAGTGAGTCCTTTGCAGGGCCCAATGAGCAGTTCTTC. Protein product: CASSESFAGPNEQFF.

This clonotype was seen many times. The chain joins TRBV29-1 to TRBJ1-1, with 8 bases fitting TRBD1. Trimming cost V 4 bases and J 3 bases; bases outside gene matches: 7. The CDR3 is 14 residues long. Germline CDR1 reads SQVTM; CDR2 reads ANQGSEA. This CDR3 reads CSVGRATGDTEAFF. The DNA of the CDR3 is TGCAGCGTTGGACGGGCGACAGGGGACACTGAAGCTTTCTTT.

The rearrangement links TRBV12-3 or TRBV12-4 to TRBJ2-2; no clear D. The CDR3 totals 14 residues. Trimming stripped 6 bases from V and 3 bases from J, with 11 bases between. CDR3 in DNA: TGTGCCAGCAGCCGGCAGGCATACACCGGGGAGCTGTTTTTT. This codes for CASSRQAYTGELFF.

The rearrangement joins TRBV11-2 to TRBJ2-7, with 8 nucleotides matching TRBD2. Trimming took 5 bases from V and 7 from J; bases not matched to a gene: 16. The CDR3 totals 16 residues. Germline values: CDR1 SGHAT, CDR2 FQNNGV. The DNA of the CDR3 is TGTGCCAGCAGCCACCGTGGGGGTAGCGGGAACGCAGAGCAGTACTTC. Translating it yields CASSHRGGSGNAEQYF.